This T cell receptor beta chain originates from a study of blood T cells in healthy people across ages. A sample-barcoded 5' primer and a J-beta primer mix were used in a second PCR of roughly 7 to 11 cycles. One entry per CDR3 protein results from TCRdb running MiXCR on the 5' RACE reads. The sample holds 920,000 or so distinct CDR3 sequences, roughly 45% seen once. This TCR came from a woman in her fifties or sixties in good health. Sequencing was carried out using blood.

The chain's CDR3 is CASSYRRPGQINQPQHF. The CDR3 region has the DNA TGTGCCAGCAGTTACCGTCGGCCGGGACAGATCAATCAGCCCCAGCATTTT. This rearrangement joins TRBV6-5 to TRBJ1-5, with 7 bases matching TRBD1. The CDR3 has 17 amino acids. The germline V gene has CDR1 MNHEY and CDR2 SVGAGI. V lost 2 bases, J lost 3 bases, and 10 bases stayed unmatched.